Shown below are 9 T cell receptor beta chains from a single sample sequenced in a study of human T cells and chemical hapten exposure. Documented time point: pre-sensitization, week 0. Sample treatment: therapeutic diphenylcyclopropenone sensitization with weekly scalp DPC. TCRdb reanalysed the RACE reads using MiXCR and keeps one entry per CDR3 protein. Among 95,000 to 150,000 distinct CDR3 sequences listed, roughly 13% were seen once. The sequences come from whole blood, collected in connection with sensitization to the hapten diphenylcyclopropenone (DPC). These receptors came from a woman aged 18-29 years with alopecia areata. Some clones in this sample may be carry-over from other donors' samples.

This chain uses TRBV18 with TRBJ2-7; 8 bases agree with TRBD1. The ends lost 3 bases at V and 0 bases at J; junction bases unmatched: 7. Germline CDR1 KGHSH, CDR2 LQKENI. The CDR3 runs to 16 residues. The CDR3 spells CASSPTGTGLSYEQYF. The CDR3 nucleotides are TGTGCCAGCTCACCGACCGGGACAGGCCTCTCCTACGAGCAGTACTTC.

This clonotype occurred a few times. The V call is TRBV5-4, the J call TRBJ2-7, with D uncertain. Germline assignment: CDR1 SGHNT and CDR2 YYREEE (reference sequence). The CDR3 spans 13 residues. With 0 bases removed from V and 4 bases from J, the gap between germline ends came to 8 bases. CDR3 residues: CASSLALAYEQYF. The CDR3 nucleotides read TGTGCCAGCAGCTTGGCCCTTGCGTACGAGCAGTACTTC. Full variable domain (remainder filled in from reference TRBV5-4 and TRBJ2-7): ETGVTQSPTHLIKTRGQQVTLRCSSQSGHNTVSWYQQALGQGPQFIFQYYREEENGRGNFPPRFSGLQFPNYSSELNVNALELDDSALYLCASSLALAYEQYFGPGTRLTVT.

The rearrangement links TRBV6-5 to TRBJ1-1; perhaps TRBD1 as D (5 bases). The CDR3 is 13 amino acids. Germline V gene sequence: CDR1 MNHEY, CDR2 SVGAGI. The V end lost 6 bases, the J end lost 0 bases, and 8 bases lay between the germline ends. The CDR3 DNA sequence: TGTGCCAGCAGAAGACAGTTGAACACTGAAGCTTTCTTT. It codes for CASRRQLNTEAFF.

This clonotype was counted only a few times. V and J are TRBV20-1 and TRBJ2-1; no definite D call. Germline V gives CDR1 DFQATT, CDR2 SNEGSKA (reference sequence). V was clipped by 2 bases and J by 6 bases, with 14 bases between them. The length of the CDR3 is 14 residues. The CDR3 is CSARQTEAFNEQFF. The CDR3 bases are TGCAGTGCTAGACAAACAGAGGCCTTCAATGAGCAGTTCTTC.

The J gene is TRBJ2-1, the V gene TRBV6-2 or TRBV6-3, with D tentatively TRBD1 (5 bases). The germline V gene encodes CDR1 MNHEY and CDR2 SVGEGT. The CDR3 loop spans 17 amino acids. The V gene lost 3 bases and the J gene lost 0 bases, with 15 bases spanning the gap. CDR3 protein: CASSYQGVGPSYNEQFF. As DNA, the CDR3 is TGTGCCAGCAGTTATCAAGGTGTGGGGCCCTCCTACAATGAGCAGTTCTTC.

This clonotype was seen at least ten times. The rearrangement links TRBV5-1 to TRBJ1-1, with unresolved D. Germline V gives CDR1 SGHRS, CDR2 YFSETQ. There are 15 residues in the CDR3. The V and J ends lost 0 bases and 7 bases respectively, with 16 bases between them. CDR3 in DNA: TGCGCCAGCAGCTTGGGTGGCCCCGGGCGGAGTGAAGCTTTCTTT. Translation gives CASSLGGPGRSEAFF.

V usage is TRBV30 and J usage is TRBJ1-6, with D possibly being TRBD1 (6 bases). The CDR3 length is 14 residues. Between the trimmed V and J ends, which lost 0 bases and 5 bases, there was a span of 8 bases. Germline V gene sequence: CDR1 GTSNPN, CDR2 SVGIG (reference sequence). The CDR3 sequence: CAWSVQGDNSPLHF. CDR3 DNA sequence: TGTGCCTGGAGTGTACAGGGCGATAATTCACCCCTCCACTTT.

This chain connects TRBV15 to TRBJ2-3; 8 bases are shared with TRBD2. The CDR3 is 15 residues long. Looked up from germline, CDR1 is LNHNV and CDR2 is YYDKDF (reference sequence). After removal of 1 base from V and 3 bases from J, the junction contained 3 bases not matched to a gene. The CDR3 DNA reads TGTGCCACCAGCAGAGGCGGGGGGCGGACAGATACGCAGTATTTT. This encodes CATSRGGGRTDTQYF.

This clonotype was found a few times. The chain recombines TRBV2 with TRBJ1-2; unclear D gene. The CDR3 consists of 13 residues. The germline CDR1 and CDR2 sequences are SNHLY and FYNNEI. Trimming removed 5 bases at V and 4 bases at J, with 11 bases between. DNA of the CDR3: TGTGCCAGCAGTTCTGGTCCCCTCTATGGCTACACCTTC. Amino acid sequence: CASSSGPLYGYTF. Drawing the rest from reference TRBV2 and TRBJ1-2, the complete variable domain is EPEVTQTPSHQVTQMGQEVILRCVPISNHLYFYWYRQILGQKVEFLVSFYNNEISEKSEIFDDQFSVERPDGSNFTLKIRSTKLEDSAMYFCASSSGPLYGYTFGSGTRLTVV.